Below, 28 T cell receptor beta chains from the same sample are listed, as sequenced in a study of healthy donors' naive CD4 and CD8 T cells. A linear amplification protocol produced the TCR libraries from 500 ng of total RNA. TCRdb re-analysed the reads in MiXCR, keeping a single row per CDR3 protein. The data contain approximately 200,000 distinct CDR3 sequences, nearly 75% of them singletons. The source material was naive CD4+ and CD8+ T cells sorted from blood, pooled from several donors. Receptors originate from a pool of human donors in good health; the sample pools cells from several healthy donors.

This clonotype was recorded once. One end of the junction is discordant with germline, which a read error may explain. In nucleotides, the CDR3 is TGTGCCAGCAGCTTGGGAGACAGGGTAGAAGCTTTCTTT. Protein product: CASSLGDRVEAFF. This chain links TRBV5-1 with TRBJ1-1, with 7 bases matching TRBD1. Germline CDR1 is SGHRS and CDR2 is YFSETQ. This CDR3 has 13 residues.

The V call is TRBV5-4, the J call TRBJ2-7; maybe TRBD2 (5 bases). The CDR3 is 15 amino acids. Trimming stripped 5 bases from V and 0 bases from J, with 15 bases between. Germline values: CDR1 SGHNT, CDR2 YYREEE (reference sequence). The CDR3 DNA is TGTGCCAGCAGAGACGCAGCGGCGGCCTCCTACGAGCAGTACTTC. It translates to CASRDAAAASYEQYF.

The chain couples TRBV19 to TRBJ2-1; D may correspond to TRBD1 or TRBD2 (5 bases each). There are 13 residues in the CDR3. With 5 bases removed from V and 8 bases from J, the gap between germline ends came to 13 bases. Germline CDR1 LNHDA, CDR2 SQIVND (reference sequence). Written as DNA, the CDR3 is TGTGCCAGTAGTTATGGGGGAGTCGATGAGCAGTTCTTC. This translates into CASSYGGVDEQFF.

This chain links TRBV19 with TRBJ2-1; no reliable D call. The CDR3 covers 14 residues. Trimming left V 3 bases short and J 6 bases short, with 12 bases between. The germline CDR1 and CDR2 sequences are LNHDA and SQIVND (reference sequence). Here the CDR3 reads CASSISWAANEQFF. The CDR3 nucleotides are TGTGCCAGTAGTATTTCGTGGGCGGCCAATGAGCAGTTCTTC.

The chain has TRBV6-5 and TRBJ2-7, with D maybe TRBD2 (5 bases). Trimming removed 5 bases at V and 2 bases at J, with 10 bases between. CDR1 is MNHEY and CDR2 is SVGAGI in the germline V gene. The CDR3 extends over 13 amino acids. This chain's CDR3 is CASSTAAPYEQYF. The DNA of the CDR3 is TGTGCCAGCAGTACAGCGGCTCCCTACGAGCAGTACTTC.

This sequence joins TRBV29-1 and TRBJ1-2, with D maybe TRBD1 (6 bases). Germline CDR1 and CDR2: SQVTM and ANQGSEA. Trimming pared 5 bases from V and 4 bases from J, leaving 17 bases between. CDR3 length equals 14 residues. The CDR3 nucleotides are TGCAGCGTTATTCTGTCAGGGGAACTCTATGGCTACACCTTC. It encodes CSVILSGELYGYTF.

In this sample, this clonotype turned up once. This chain uses TRBV6-2 or TRBV6-3 with TRBJ1-1; D call uncertain. There are 13 residues in the CDR3. V lost 5 bases and J 4 bases, leaving 11 bases between the germline ends. Germline loops: CDR1 MNHEY, CDR2 SVGEGT. The CDR3 protein is CASSNPRATEAFF. In nucleotides, the CDR3 is TGTGCCAGCAGTAACCCTCGAGCCACTGAAGCTTTCTTT.

The chain has TRBV24-1 and TRBJ2-5, with D perhaps TRBD1 (5 bases). V was shortened by 4 bases and J by 7 bases, with 15 bases between the two germline ends. This CDR3 is built from 14 residues. Germline V gives CDR1 KGHDR, CDR2 SFDVKD. CDR3 DNA: TGTGCCACCAGTGACACGGCGGACATTGGGACCCAGTACTTC. It specifies CATSDTADIGTQYF.

The chain carries TRBV20-1 and TRBJ1-1; D uncertain. The CDR3 consists of 13 residues. V shed 6 bases and J shed 2 bases, with 13 bases lying between them. Germline CDR1 DFQATT, CDR2 SNEGSKA (reference sequence). CDR3 in amino acids: CSASGPYNTEAFF. The CDR3 nucleotides read TGCAGTGCGTCCGGGCCCTATAACACTGAAGCTTTCTTT.

This clonotype was seen more than once but under ten times. The chain recombines TRBV29-1 with TRBJ2-3, with D perhaps TRBD2 (6 bases). The CDR3 covers 13 residues. Germline loops: CDR1 SQVTM, CDR2 ANQGSEA. Trimming removed 6 bases at V and 4 bases at J, with 14 bases between. CDR3 coding DNA: TGCAGCGTGACGGGGGTTGTGGCAGATACGCAGTATTTT. It specifies CSVTGVVADTQYF.

The DNA for the CDR3 is TGCGCCAGCAGCTTGGCAAGCGTAGATACTGAAGCTTTCTTT. This sequence encodes CASSLASVDTEAFF. This rearrangement joins TRBV5-1 to TRBJ1-1; D unresolved. The length of the CDR3 is 14 residues. Trimming removed 0 bases from V and 5 bases from J, with 11 bases in between. Germline CDR1 and CDR2: SGHRS and YFSETQ.

The chain is built from TRBV29-1 and TRBJ2-3, with D possibly TRBD2 on 5 matching bases. V was clipped by 2 bases and J by 5 bases, with 17 bases between them. This CDR3 is 15 amino acids long. From germline, CDR1 is SQVTM and CDR2 ANQGSEA. The CDR3 loop reads CSVERAEATRDTQYF. In DNA, the CDR3 is TGCAGCGTTGAAAGAGCGGAGGCAACAAGAGATACGCAGTATTTT.

V usage is TRBV6-5 and J usage is TRBJ1-1, with D uncertain. Per germline, CDR1 MNHEY and CDR2 SVGAGI. This CDR3 is built from 13 residues. The V end lost 5 bases, the J end lost 8 bases, and 15 bases lay between the germline ends. The DNA for the CDR3 is TGTGCCAGCAGTCGGGCGGTTCATCCAGAAGCTTTCTTT. It encodes CASSRAVHPEAFF.

The chain recombines TRBV29-1 with TRBJ2-2, with 8 bases identical to TRBD1. The V gene's germline CDR1 is SQVTM and CDR2 ANQGSEA. Unmatched junction bases numbered 1, after V lost 7 bases and J lost 3 bases. The CDR3 contains 12 residues. The CDR3 here is CSAQGDTGELFF. The CDR3 DNA is TGCAGCGCACAGGGGGACACCGGGGAGCTGTTTTTT.

This chain uses TRBV11-2 with TRBJ2-1; 7 bases are shared with TRBD2. Germline assignment: CDR1 SGHAT and CDR2 FQNNGV. This CDR3 is built from 13 residues. The ends lost 3 bases at V and 7 bases at J; junction bases unmatched: 3. CDR3 DNA sequence: TGTGCCAGCAGCTTCCAGCGGGATAATGAGCAGTTCTTC. Amino acid sequence: CASSFQRDNEQFF.

The chain joins TRBV5-4 to TRBJ1-5; D remains unclear. The CDR3 is 15 residues long. The germline V gene has CDR1 SGHNT and CDR2 YYREEE (reference sequence). Trimming pared 0 bases from V and 6 bases from J, leaving 13 bases between. CDR3 bases: TGTGCCAGCAGCTTGGACGGTGGGTCTCGTCAGCCCCAGCATTTT. Translation: CASSLDGGSRQPQHF. Filled out from reference TRBV5-4 and TRBJ1-5, the complete variable domain reads ETGVTQSPTHLIKTRGQQVTLRCSSQSGHNTVSWYQQALGQGPQFIFQYYREEENGRGNFPPRFSGLQFPNYSSELNVNALELDDSALYLCASSLDGGSRQPQHFGDGTRLSIL.

The chain combines TRBV20-1 with TRBJ1-1; TRBD1 might be the D (5 bases). V lost 0 bases and J lost 8, with 10 bases in between. Germline lookup yields CDR1 DFQATT and CDR2 SNEGSKA (reference sequence). CDR3 length: 12 residues. The CDR3 sequence is CSARDAGVEAFF. CDR3 in DNA: TGCAGTGCTAGAGATGCGGGGGTGGAAGCTTTCTTT.

The chain uses TRBV15 and TRBJ1-1; D may be TRBD1 (6 bases). The V and J ends lost 9 bases and 3 bases respectively, with 17 bases between them. The CDR3 contains 14 residues. Germline V gene lookup returns CDR1 LNHNV and CDR2 YYDKDF (reference sequence). CDR3 region: CATNDKGEYTEAFF. CDR3 DNA: TGTGCCACGAATGATAAGGGGGAATACACTGAAGCTTTCTTT.

This sequence joins TRBV29-1 and TRBJ1-1; a possible D gene is TRBD1 (5 bases). Trimming stripped 7 bases from V and 3 bases from J, with 6 bases between. The germline gives CDR1 SQVTM, CDR2 ANQGSEA. The CDR3 loop spans 10 amino acids. The CDR3 sequence: CSARDTEAFF. Written as DNA, the CDR3 is TGCAGCGCCAGGGACACTGAAGCTTTCTTT.

This clonotype was recorded once. This chain links TRBV6-6 with TRBJ2-1; D might be TRBD2 (5 bases). The CDR3 covers 16 residues. Germline V gene sequence: CDR1 MNHNY, CDR2 SVGAGI (reference sequence). The V and J ends lost 5 bases and 7 bases respectively, with 21 bases between them. CDR3 residues: CASSPHGLFLRNEQFF. CDR3 coding DNA: TGTGCCAGCAGTCCCCATGGACTCTTCCTCCGGAATGAGCAGTTCTTC.

The chain employs TRBV19 and TRBJ2-7, with D tentatively TRBD1 (6 bases). V lost 3 bases and J lost 3, with 18 bases in between. The CDR3 sequence is 16 residues long. Germline CDR1 and CDR2: LNHDA and SQIVND (reference sequence). In DNA, the CDR3 is TGTGCCAGTAGTATCTCGACAGGCCAGACCCTCTACGAGCAGTACGTC. As protein: CASSISTGQTLYEQYV.

The rearrangement links TRBV20-1 to TRBJ2-1; TRBD1 matches 10 bases. The ends lost 1 base at V and 11 bases at J; junction bases unmatched: 11. From germline, CDR1 is DFQATT and CDR2 SNEGSKA (reference sequence). The CDR3 consists of 15 residues. CDR3 bases: TGCAGTGCTAGAGGGAAGACAGGGGGCGGGTATAAGCAGTTCTTC. Protein sequence: CSARGKTGGGYKQFF.

The chain couples TRBV6-5 to TRBJ2-3; D is possibly TRBD1 (6 bases). Trimming pared 5 bases from V and 1 base from J, leaving 13 bases between. The CDR3 length is 15 residues. Looked up from germline, CDR1 is MNHEY and CDR2 is SVGAGI. CDR3 DNA sequence: TGTGCCAGCAGTGATAACAGGGTCGGCACAGATACGCAGTATTTT. It translates to CASSDNRVGTDTQYF.

The genes are TRBV27 and TRBJ1-5; 10 bases map to TRBD1. CDR1 is MNHEY, CDR2 SMNVEV, per germline (reference sequence). The CDR3 length is 15 residues. Trimming took 5 bases from V and 11 from J; bases not matched to a gene: 12. CDR3 loop: CASSPGTGEFLTQHF. The DNA of the CDR3 is TGTGCCAGCAGTCCCGGGACAGGGGAATTCTTGACCCAGCATTTT.

The chain combines TRBV5-4 with TRBJ2-7, with 7 bases identical to TRBD2. Trimming at V came to 4 bases and at J to 6 bases, leaving 10 bases not matched to a gene. Germline assignment: CDR1 SGHNT and CDR2 YYREEE (reference sequence). The CDR3 has 14 amino acids. The CDR3 bases are TGTGCCAGCAGCCCCTCTAAGGGAGGGGTCGAGCAGTACTTC. It translates to CASSPSKGGVEQYF.

The chain is built from TRBV29-1 and TRBJ2-1; D remains ambiguous. The CDR3 totals 17 residues. From germline, CDR1 is SQVTM and CDR2 ANQGSEA. The V end was cut by 4 bases, the J end by 0 bases, with 19 bases between. CDR3 coding DNA: TGCAGCGTTGGAGTGCTTGCCGGCGGAAGCTCCTACAATGAGCAGTTCTTC. Its translation is CSVGVLAGGSSYNEQFF.

The chain combines TRBV19 with TRBJ2-6; 7 bases are shared with TRBD1. The V segment lost 2 bases and the J segment 2 bases; nucleotides outside the gene matches: 9. The CDR3 loop spans 18 amino acids. CDR1 is LNHDA, CDR2 SQIVND, per germline (reference sequence). The chain's CDR3 is CASSIYRGRSAGANVLTF. The CDR3, as DNA: TGTGCCAGTAGTATATACAGGGGAAGATCGGCTGGGGCCAACGTCCTGACTTTC. The full variable domain, in which reference TRBV19 and TRBJ2-6 provide the parts outside the CDR3, is DGGITQSPKYLFRKEGQNVTLSCEQNLNHDAMYWYRQDPGQGLRLIYYSQIVNDFQKGDIAEGYSVSREKKESFPLTVTSAQKNPTAFYLCASSIYRGRSAGANVLTFGAGSRLTVL.

The chain joins TRBV15 to TRBJ2-1, with 7 nucleotides matching TRBD1. This CDR3 region has 15 residues. V lost 0 bases to trimming and J lost 5 bases; unmatched junction nucleotides: 4. Germline values: CDR1 LNHNV, CDR2 YYDKDF (reference sequence). CDR3 residues: CATSRDRGQNNEQFF. DNA for the CDR3: TGTGCCACCAGCAGAGATCGGGGACAGAACAATGAGCAGTTCTTC.